The text below deals with one T cell receptor beta chain. Assay: immunoSEQ multiplex PCR; the TCRdb copy retains only in-frame clones and omits some. This table holds hundreds of thousands of clones, around 87% found once. CDR1 is SGHVS, CDR2 FQNEAQ, per germline. The length of the CDR3 is 15 residues. V gave up 5 bases and J gave up 0 bases, with 13 bases separating them. The treatment was: around 19 received Ad26.COV2.S at low or high dose, single or two shots; roughly five received placebo; per-sample allocation not given. Specimens were obtained on day 63 following the first vaccine or placebo injection. Wuhan-strain SARS-CoV-2 spike was expressed by the Ad26 vector that made up the vaccine. This sample stems from a study of Ad26.COV2.S vaccination and SARS-CoV-2 variants.

The TCR was taken from a person aged 18 to 59 who received the Ad26.COV2.S COVID-19 vaccine or a placebo. Sequenced here: peripheral blood, sampled in a trial of Ad26.COV2.S vaccine versus placebo. V is TRBV7-8 and J is TRBJ1-2; D ambiguous. The CDR3 DNA is TGTGCCAGCAGCCCCACCCAGGCCTCTAACTATGGCTACACCTTC. This translates into CASSPTQASNYGYTF.